This is a list of T cell receptor beta chains from one sample in a study of cytomegalovirus exposure and HLA in healthy donors. Libraries were prepared by immunoSEQ multiplex PCR; TCRdb keeps only in-frame clonotypes and omits some of them. The sample has under 200,000 clones; more than 65% are singletons. What was sequenced was PBMCs. The receptors here all came from a man aged 45 to 65 in good health and CMV-seropositive. Each CDR3 is given with its conserved first and last residue. D genes are given only for firm matches. Size is stated for part of the rows, as once, few or many counts, or as a class when the clone is expanded.

J	size	length	V	D	CDR3	DNA
TRBJ2-3	.	16	TRBV11-3	.	CASSLGTTRSTDTQYF	TGTGCCAGCAGCTTAGGGACTACACGAAGCACAGATACGCAGTATTTT
TRBJ1-1	.	19	TRBV27	TRBD1	CASSLLGGGQGNLSNEAFF	TGTGCCAGCAGTTTGTTAGGAGGGGGACAGGGAAATTTAAGTAATGAAGCTTTCTTT
TRBJ2-2	once	13	TRBV29-1	.	CSVAGRVAGELFF	TGCAGCGTTGCCGGCAGGGTCGCCGGGGAGCTGTTTTTT
TRBJ2-6	.	15	TRBV14	.	CASSSRGRLPNVLTF	TGTGCCAGCAGCTCACGAGGGCGGTTGCCCAACGTCCTGACTTTC
TRBJ1-1	few	15	TRBV5-1	.	CASSPGGGANTEAFF	TGCGCCAGCAGCCCCGGGGGTGGGGCGAACACTGAAGCTTTCTTT
TRBJ1-4	.	15	TRBV2	.	CASSASGRGHEKLFF	TGTGCCAGCAGTGCGTCCGGCAGGGGCCATGAAAAACTGTTTTTT
TRBJ1-1	.	16	TRBV7-3	TRBD1	CASSPQDRGKNTEAFF	TGTGCCAGCAGCCCCCAGGACAGGGGCAAGAACACTGAAGCTTTCTTT
TRBJ2-5	.	14	TRBV9	TRBD1	CASSISGTVETQYF	TGTGCCAGCAGCATCTCCGGGACAGTGGAGACCCAGTACTTC
TRBJ2-5	.	13	TRBV6-5	TRBD1	CASKNRGWETQYF	TGTGCCAGCAAGAACAGGGGATGGGAGACCCAGTACTTC
TRBJ1-2	.	19	TRBV19	.	CASTARYNIGRGGSYGYTF	TGTGCCAGTACCGCCCGGTATAATATCGGGAGGGGGGGTAGCTATGGCTACACCTTC
TRBJ2-2	.	11	TRBV7-9	.	CASSPSGELFF	TGTGCCAGCAGCCCCAGCGGGGAGCTGTTTTTT
TRBJ1-2	.	14	TRBV7-9	.	CASSLGSDTYGYTF	TGTGCCAGCAGCTTAGGGTCAGATACCTATGGCTACACCTTC
TRBJ1-5	.	11	TRBV6-5	.	CASGRDQPQHF	TGTGCCAGCGGGCGGGATCAGCCCCAGCATTTT
TRBJ1-1	.	14	TRBV2	.	CASRARQGTPEAFF	TGTGCCAGCAGGGCCCGGCAGGGGACCCCTGAAGCTTTCTTT
TRBJ1-2	.	13	TRBV28	.	CASVPMGVYGYTF	TGTGCGAGTGTCCCCATGGGAGTCTATGGCTACACCTTC
TRBJ1-1	.	14	TRBV6-5	.	CASSFSPLNTEAFF	TGTGCCAGCAGTTTTTCCCCGTTGAACACTGAAGCTTTCTTT
TRBJ2-4	.	17	TRBV5-6	.	CASSYYRSSLAKNIQYF	TGTGCCAGCAGCTACTACAGGTCATCGCTAGCCAAAAACATTCAGTACTTC